Shown below are 2 T cell receptor beta chains from a single sample sequenced in a study of T cell responses to AZD1222 COVID-19 vaccine. Profiled with immunoSEQ multiplex PCR; TCRdb holds only in-frame clones, not every one. Among some 150,000 clones listed, roughly 90% were seen once. The sample was peripheral blood, taken 28 days after the second AZD1222 dose. Receptors were obtained from an adult who received the AZD1222 COVID-19 vaccine.

V usage is TRBV5-6 and J usage is TRBJ2-7; 9 bases are shared with TRBD1. Germline lookup yields CDR1 SGHDT and CDR2 YYEEEE. V lost 3 bases and J lost 5; bases outside the gene matches: 9. The length of the CDR3 is 15 residues. The CDR3 nucleotides read TGTGCCAGCAGCTACCTCCCGACAGGGGGAAACGAGCAGTACTTC. Translation gives CASSYLPTGGNEQYF.

V gene TRBV7-8 combines with J gene TRBJ1-1; TRBD1 is a possible D gene (6 bases). CDR3 length: 16 amino acids. V was trimmed by 5 bases and J by 6 bases, leaving 22 bases between them. Germline V gives CDR1 SGHVS, CDR2 FQNEAQ. The CDR3 nucleotides read TGTGCCAGCAGCCCTTCCGCTGTTCAGGGGCTCTCTGAAGCTTTCTTT. Amino acid sequence: CASSPSAVQGLSEAFF.